This entry describes one T cell receptor beta chain. The data stem from a study of blood T cell repertoires in COVID-19. Study summary: Samples taken during acute and convalescent COVID-19 were collected in the United States, Italy and Spain. PBMCs, B-cell-depleted T cells, or T cells provided the cDNA or gDNA that made up the material.

Germline V gene sequence: CDR1 KGHSH, CDR2 LQKENI. Trimming pared 5 bases from V and 4 bases from J, leaving 11 bases between. The CDR3 sequence is 13 residues long. Original analysis: Estimation of nucleated cell counts relied on the amplification of reference gene primers. Using immunoSEQ multiplex PCR, the repertoire was profiled, and TCRdb retains in-frame clones only, with some absent. The DNA was the basis for D and trimming; V, J and clone size are from that table. The repertoire includes about 160,000 clones, 87% of them detected once, and roughly 3.9% sits in the top ten. This rearrangement joins TRBV18 to TRBJ2-5, with D possibly TRBD2 on 6 matching bases. Material: peripheral blood. This TCR was sampled from a woman aged 55-75 years who had recovered from COVID-19. Written as DNA, the CDR3 is TGTGCCAGCTCATCGGGCGGGGTAGAGACCCAGTACTTC. Protein sequence: CASSSGGVETQYF.